These 15 T cell receptor beta chains were all obtained from the same sample, sequenced in a study of blood T cell repertoires in COVID-19. Here immunoSEQ multiplex PCR was the method, and the copy in TCRdb shows in-frame clones only, minus some. The sample has roughly 700,000 clones, more than 80% seen once. Sample: peripheral blood. Receptor source: a woman aged 18-29 years with acute or convalescent COVID-19.

The chain links TRBV6-2 or TRBV6-3 to TRBJ1-5; D is ambiguous. In germline, CDR1 is MNHEY, CDR2 SVGEGT. The length of the CDR3 is 13 residues. V lost 5 bases and J 10 bases, leaving 15 bases between the germline ends. For the CDR3, the DNA is TGTGCCAGCAGTAGCCCCGGGAGCCACCCCCAGCATTTT. It specifies CASSSPGSHPQHF.

CDR3 sequence: CASVNRNTEAFF. DNA of the CDR3: TGTGCCAGCGTAAATCGGAACACTGAAGCTTTCTTT. V gene TRBV25-1 combines with J gene TRBJ1-1; D is ambiguous. The CDR3 loop spans 12 amino acids. V lost 8 bases, J lost 1 base, and 8 bases lay in between. The V gene's germline CDR1 is MGHDK and CDR2 SYGVNS.

V and J are TRBV10-3 and TRBJ1-1; D gene uncertain. Germline loops: CDR1 ENHRY, CDR2 SYGVKD. This CDR3 region has 16 residues. The germline V and J ends were trimmed by 1 base and 1 base, with 13 bases remaining between them. As DNA, the CDR3 is TGTGCCATCAGTGAGTTGTGGGCTCGGGAGAACACTGAAGCTTTCTTT. Its translation is CAISELWARENTEAFF.

The V call is TRBV30, the J call TRBJ2-7; 11 nucleotides agree with TRBD2. Germline lookup yields CDR1 GTSNPN and CDR2 SVGIG (reference sequence). With V trimmed by 2 bases and J by 3 bases, 0 bases remained unmatched. The CDR3 has 13 residues. This chain's CDR3 is CAWSLAGGYEQYF. CDR3 coding DNA: TGTGCCTGGAGTCTAGCGGGGGGCTACGAGCAGTACTTC.

This clone was recorded once. This rearrangement joins TRBV29-1 to TRBJ2-7, with 7 positions matching TRBD1. The V gene's germline CDR1 is SQVTM and CDR2 ANQGSEA. The CDR3 runs 13 residues. The junction had 8 bases not matched to a gene; V was cut back by 4 bases and J by 5 bases. DNA for the CDR3: TGCAGCGTTGGGACAGGCGGCCCTCACGAGCAGTACTTC. It yields the protein CSVGTGGPHEQYF.

The DNA of the CDR3 is TGTGCCAGTAGTATCCAGGGATTCGGCACTGAAGCTTTCTTT. As protein: CASSIQGFGTEAFF. This rearrangement joins TRBV19 to TRBJ1-1, with D possibly being TRBD1 (5 bases). The ends were cut back, 3 bases at V and 4 bases at J, with 12 bases in the middle. The CDR3 covers 14 residues. Germline V gene sequence: CDR1 LNHDA, CDR2 SQIVND (reference sequence).

This chain joins TRBV3-1 (or the pseudogene TRBV3-2) and TRBJ2-3, with 10 bases identical to TRBD2. The CDR3 runs 18 residues. CDR1 and CDR2 from the germline V gene are LGHDT and YNNKEL (reference sequence). The V gene end was trimmed by 3 bases and the J gene end by 0 bases; junction bases not matched to a gene: 9. CDR3 in DNA: TGTGCCAGCAGCCAGGAAAAGCTAGCGGGGGTTAGCACAGATACGCAGTATTTT. It codes for CASSQEKLAGVSTDTQYF.

The J gene is TRBJ2-2, the V gene TRBV7-2; no clear D. Trimming removed 3 bases from V and 2 bases from J, with 16 bases in between. CDR3 size: 17 residues. CDR1 is SGHTA, CDR2 FQGNSA, per germline. CDR3 DNA: TGTGCCAGCAGCTTGCCCACCGGTCAGGCTAACACCGGGGAGCTGTTTTTT. Amino acids: CASSLPTGQANTGELFF.

V is TRBV24-1 and J is TRBJ2-3; 11 bases match TRBD1. This CDR3 is built from 15 residues. Germline values: CDR1 KGHDR, CDR2 SFDVKD. V shed 5 bases, J shed 5 bases, and the junction held 5 bases outside the gene matches. CDR3 in DNA: TGTGCCACCAGTGTGGACAGGGGGCGAGAAGATACGCAGTATTTT. Translation gives CATSVDRGREDTQYF.

The CDR3 DNA reads as TGTGCCTGGAGTGTACGGGGGGCGCGACGTTCCTACGAGCAGTACTTC. The encoded protein is CAWSVRGARRSYEQYF. The chain uses TRBV30 and TRBJ2-7; TRBD2 is a possible D gene (7 bases). V gave up 0 bases and J gave up 1 base, with 16 bases separating them. The CDR3 is 16 amino acids. Germline V gives CDR1 GTSNPN, CDR2 SVGIG (reference sequence).

CDR3 loop: CAWLSLTGWGYTF. The CDR3 coding sequence is TGTGCCTGGCTGAGCCTGACAGGATGGGGCTACACCTTC. The chain carries TRBV30 and TRBJ1-2; D may be TRBD1 (6 bases). The V end lost 5 bases, the J end lost 8 bases, and 18 bases lay between the germline ends. Germline CDR1 GTSNPN, CDR2 SVGIG (reference sequence). The CDR3 extends over 13 amino acids.

This clone was observed a handful of times. The V gene is TRBV7-9, the J gene TRBJ2-2; D ambiguous. Germline V gene lookup returns CDR1 SEHNR and CDR2 FQNEAQ (reference sequence). The ends were cut back, 4 bases at V and 3 bases at J, with 18 bases in the middle. The CDR3 spans 17 residues. The CDR3 region is CASSWVQILLYTGELFF. CDR3 nucleotide sequence: TGTGCCAGCAGCTGGGTACAGATCCTTCTTTACACCGGGGAGCTGTTTTTT.

DNA of the CDR3: TGTGCCAGCAGTTTATTTACAGGGGATGGCTACACCTTC. It is translated as CASSLFTGDGYTF. The V gene is TRBV27, the J gene TRBJ1-2; TRBD1 matches at 7 bases. The J segment lost 6 bases and the V segment lost 1 base, leaving 2 bases of the junction unmatched. The CDR3 is 13 amino acids. Germline loops: CDR1 MNHEY, CDR2 SMNVEV (reference sequence).

The rearrangement uses TRBV10-3 and TRBJ2-1; 13 nucleotides align to TRBD2. Germline CDR1 ENHRY, CDR2 SYGVKD. The CDR3 length is 15 residues. V gave up 11 bases and J gave up 3 bases; unmatched junction bases: 7. This CDR3 reads CAAGGLAGDYNEQFF. DNA of the CDR3: TGTGCCGCGGGAGGACTAGCGGGGGACTACAATGAGCAGTTCTTC.

V and J are TRBV12-3 or TRBV12-4 and TRBJ2-1, with D possibly being TRBD2 (5 bases). V lost 4 bases to trimming and J lost 14 bases, with 18 bases between them. The CDR3 is 13 residues long. CDR3 sequence (DNA): TGTGCCAGCAGTTCCCGACCGGGAACCCGGGAGTTCTTC. This translates into CASSSRPGTREFF.